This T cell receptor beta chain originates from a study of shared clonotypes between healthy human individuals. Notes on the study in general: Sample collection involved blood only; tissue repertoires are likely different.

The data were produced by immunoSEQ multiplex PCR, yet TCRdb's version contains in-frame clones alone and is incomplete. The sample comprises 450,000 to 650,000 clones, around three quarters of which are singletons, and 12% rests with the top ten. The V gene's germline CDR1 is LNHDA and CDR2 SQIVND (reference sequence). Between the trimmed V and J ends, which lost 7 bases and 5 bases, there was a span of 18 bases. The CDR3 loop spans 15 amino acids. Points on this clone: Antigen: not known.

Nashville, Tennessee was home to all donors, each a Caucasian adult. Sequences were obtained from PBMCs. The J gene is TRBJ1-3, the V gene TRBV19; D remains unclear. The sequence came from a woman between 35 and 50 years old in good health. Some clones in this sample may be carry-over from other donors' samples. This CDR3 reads CASTKTNSGRNTIYF. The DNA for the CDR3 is TGTGCCAGTACCAAGACCAACTCGGGGAGAAACACCATATATTTT.